The source of this TCR beta chain is a study of T cells in Graves' hyperthyroidism and ophthalmopathy. This clonotype appeared many times. Exclusion of a patient resulted from uncontrolled infection, other autoimmune disease, pregnancy or lactation. V was cut by 6 bases and J by 9 bases, with 18 bases left in between. CDR1 is DFQATT and CDR2 is SNEGSKA in the germline V gene (reference sequence). The CDR3 consists of 13 residues. Amplified TCR beta CDR3 regions derived from RNA transcripts. The HTBI primer set was used in a first-round RT-PCR of the TCR CDR3. TCRdb reprocessed the multiplex PCR reads via MiXCR and lists one record per CDR3 protein. This sample has roughly 700,000 distinct CDR3 sequences, with roughly 15% found just once.

The receptor was derived from a young woman with Graves' hyperthyroidism. The sample taken for sequencing was blood. The rearrangement links TRBV20-1 to TRBJ2-1; D might be TRBD2 (7 bases). CDR3 sequence (DNA): TGCAGTGCCCCAAGGGGGGGGTGGGGTGAGCAGTTCTTC. Its translation: CSAPRGGWGEQFF.